The 20 T cell receptor beta chains below all came from one sample that was sequenced in a study of post-analysis software for immune sequencing data. Findings and caveats of the study: TRBV segments more frequent in patients than in controls numbered a few and included TRBV5-6, TRBV5-1 and TRBV20-1.

Each TCR beta cDNA library carried unique molecular identifiers. TCRdb re-analysed the PCR reads in MiXCR, keeping a single row per CDR3 protein. The sample consists of over 150,000 distinct CDR3 sequences, approximately 31% of them appearing once. These TCRs' antigens remain unknown. What was sequenced was blood. The receptors shown here come from a girl between 5 and 17 years old with multiple sclerosis.

Comments on this clonotype: Possible read error: a much larger clone is one base away. The CDR3 region is CASSSLSGRACEQYF. CDR3 bases: TGTGCCAGCAGCTCCTTGAGCGGGAGGGCCTGCGAGCAGTACTTC. This chain joins TRBV7-9 and TRBJ2-7; TRBD2 matches at 10 bases. V shed 4 bases and J 6 bases; nucleotides not matched to a gene: 9. Germline CDR1 SEHNR, CDR2 FQNEAQ (reference sequence). This CDR3 has 15 amino acids.

The gene calls are TRBV30 and TRBJ1-2; TRBD1 might be the D (5 bases). The CDR3 covers 12 residues. V shed 1 base and J shed 6 bases, with 9 bases lying between them. Germline assignment: CDR1 GTSNPN and CDR2 SVGIG (reference sequence). The CDR3 loop is CAWSGQGHGYTF. In nucleotides, the CDR3 is TGTGCCTGGAGTGGGCAGGGCCATGGCTACACCTTC. Drawing the rest from reference TRBV30 and TRBJ1-2, the complete variable domain is SQTIHQWPATLVQPVGSPLSLECTVEGTSNPNLYWYRQAAGRGLQLLFYSVGIGQISSEVPQNLSASRPQDRQFILSSKKLLLSDSGFYLCAWSGQGHGYTFGSGTRLTVV.

Concerning this clonotype itself: A much larger clone lies a single base off, so this may be a read error. The gene calls are TRBV5-1 and TRBJ2-5; 9 nucleotides align to TRBD1. From germline, CDR1 is SGHRS and CDR2 YFSETQ. The CDR3 loop spans 14 amino acids. V was clipped by 3 bases and J by 7 bases; unmatched bases: 7. This CDR3 is CASSSRQGVWTQYF. The CDR3 DNA reads as TGCGCCAGCAGCTCCCGACAGGGGGTGTGGACCCAGTACTTC.

This clonotype was seen a few times. This chain links TRBV4-1 with TRBJ2-3, with a tentative D call TRBD1 (5 bases). The CDR3 consists of 17 residues. The germline gives CDR1 MGHRA, CDR2 YSYEKL. Trimming took off 1 base at V and 0 bases at J, with 14 bases between the two ends. CDR3 nucleotide sequence: TGCGCCAGCAGCCAAGTATGGGGCGCCACTAGCACAGATACGCAGTATTTT. Its protein is CASSQVWGATSTDTQYF.

This clonotype has only a few counts. V gene TRBV20-1 combines with J gene TRBJ2-2; D gene ambiguous. The germline gives CDR1 DFQATT, CDR2 SNEGSKA (reference sequence). The CDR3 is 13 residues long. The V end lost 4 bases, the J end lost 0 bases, and 6 bases lay between the germline ends. CDR3 sequence: CSATTSNTGELFF. The CDR3 region has the DNA TGCAGTGCTACGACTTCGAACACCGGGGAGCTGTTTTTT.

About this clonotype: A clone one base away is much larger, so this may be a read error. The CDR3 carries no conserved terminal phenylalanine or tryptophan, so it likely arises from a read error. The V gene is TRBV11-1, the J gene TRBJ2-3; perhaps D is TRBD1 or TRBD2 (6 bases each). Germline V gene lookup returns CDR1 SGHAT and CDR2 FQDESV (reference sequence). The CDR3 spans 18 residues. V lost 5 bases and J lost 0, with 21 bases in between. The CDR3 DNA sequence: TGTGCCAGCAGCCACGGGGGCTGGGGGGAGAAAAGCACAGATACGCAGTATGTT. Its protein is CASSHGGWGEKSTDTQYV.

This clonotype was found a few times. The rearrangement joins TRBV4-1 to TRBJ1-1, with TRBD1 matching 7 bases. With 5 bases clipped from V and 0 bases from J, the junction kept 6 bases outside the gene matches. CDR3 length equals 15 residues. Germline CDR1 MGHRA, CDR2 YSYEKL. The CDR3 is CASSYGTAMNTEAFF. The CDR3 DNA is TGCGCCAGCAGCTACGGGACAGCTATGAACACTGAAGCTTTCTTT.

The genes are TRBV3-1 and TRBJ2-3, with 14 bases aligning to TRBD2. CDR3 length: 17 residues. V was clipped by 10 bases and J by 2 bases; unmatched bases: 11. Germline V gene sequence: CDR1 LGHDT, CDR2 YNNKEL (reference sequence). CDR3 amino acids: CATGTSGRLGATDTQYF. The CDR3 DNA follows: TGTGCCACCGGGACTAGCGGGAGACTTGGGGCCACAGATACGCAGTATTTT.

This clonotype was seen a few times. This chain uses TRBV5-1 with TRBJ1-1; no clear D gene. Trimming removed 3 bases at V and 8 bases at J, with 17 bases between. Germline loops: CDR1 SGHRS, CDR2 YFSETQ. The CDR3 length is 14 residues. CDR3 sequence: CASSSRSPPGEAFF. The DNA for the CDR3 is TGCGCCAGCAGCTCCAGGTCCCCCCCCGGGGAAGCTTTCTTT.

This clonotype was seen only a few times. CDR3 DNA: TGTGCCAGCAGCCTAAAACAGGGATCCATATGGGGCTACACCTTC. Its translation: CASSLKQGSIWGYTF. The chain carries TRBV11-2 and TRBJ1-2; TRBD1 is a possible D gene (6 bases). The CDR3 contains 15 residues. V was clipped by 5 bases and J by 8 bases, with 21 bases between them. Per the germline V gene, CDR1 is SGHAT and CDR2 is FQNNGV.

This sequence joins TRBV29-1 and TRBJ1-3; 9 positions agree with TRBD1. CDR3 length equals 14 residues. After removal of 5 bases from V and 0 bases from J, the junction contained 2 bases not matched to a gene. Germline V gives CDR1 SQVTM, CDR2 ANQGSEA. The CDR3 loop reads CSVPGQGSGNTIYF. The CDR3 region has the DNA TGCAGCGTTCCGGGACAGGGCTCTGGAAACACCATATATTTT.

This clonotype was seen a few times. The chain joins TRBV9 to TRBJ1-2; TRBD1 matches at 9 bases. This CDR3 contains 14 residues. Germline-derived CDR1 and CDR2 are SGDLS and YYNGEE. V lost 3 bases, J lost 6 bases, and 6 bases stayed unmatched. Here the CDR3 reads CASSAWDRDDGYTF. CDR3 sequence (DNA): TGTGCCAGCAGCGCCTGGGACAGGGATGATGGCTACACCTTC. Variable domain in full (rest from reference TRBV9 and TRBJ1-2): DSGVTQTPKHLITATGQRVTLRCSPRSGDLSVYWYQQSLDQGLQFLIQYYNGEERAKGNILERFSAQQFPDLHSELNLSSLELGDSALYFCASSAWDRDDGYTFGSGTRLTVV.

The chain carries TRBV12-3 or TRBV12-4 and TRBJ2-5; TRBD1 aligns across 7 bases. The CDR3 sequence is 16 residues long. The J segment lost 11 bases and the V segment lost 6 bases, leaving 21 bases of the junction unmatched. Here the CDR3 reads CASSLEPQGGYNEQYF. The CDR3 coding sequence is TGTGCCAGCAGCCTTGAACCGCAAGGGGGCTACAATGAGCAGTACTTC.

This rearrangement joins TRBV20-1 to TRBJ2-2; the D gene is possibly TRBD2 (7 bases). The CDR3 runs 14 residues. The germline V and J ends were trimmed by 4 bases and 6 bases, with 15 bases remaining between them. Germline CDR1 DFQATT, CDR2 SNEGSKA (reference sequence). CDR3 amino acids: CSATIRGGAGELFF. As DNA, the CDR3 is TGCAGTGCTACAATTCGAGGGGGGGCCGGGGAGCTGTTTTTT.

Worth noting for this clonotype: One end of the junction is discordant with germline, which a read error may explain. The chain has TRBV7-7 and TRBJ2-1, with TRBD2 identical over 13 bases. CDR1 and CDR2 from the germline V gene are SSHAT and FNYEAQ (reference sequence). The CDR3 has 15 amino acids. Written as DNA, the CDR3 is TGTGCTAGCAGCCCAGGACTAGCGGGGGACAATGGGCAGTTCTTC. It encodes CASSPGLAGDNGQFF.

This clonotype occurred a few times. The chain is built from TRBV5-1 and TRBJ1-4; TRBD1 matches 7 bases. There are 13 residues in the CDR3. Germline V CDR1 and CDR2: SGHRS, YFSETQ. Unmatched junction bases numbered 3, after V lost 2 bases and J lost 8 bases. The CDR3, as DNA: TGCGCCAGCAGCTTCGGGACAGTAGAAAAACTGTTTTTT. Amino acids: CASSFGTVEKLFF.

V usage is TRBV15 and J usage is TRBJ2-2; D is perhaps TRBD2 (5 bases). The CDR3 runs to 14 residues. CDR1 LNHNV and CDR2 YYDKDF come from the germline V gene (reference sequence). Trimming pared 8 bases from V and 1 base from J, leaving 11 bases between. CDR3 DNA: TGTGCCACCGCCCCGGGGTGGAACACCGGGGAGCTGTTTTTT. Its protein is CATAPGWNTGELFF. Full variable domain (outside the CDR3, taken from reference TRBV15 and TRBJ2-2): DAMVIQNPRYQVTQFGKPVTLSCSQTLNHNVMYWYQQKSSQAPKLLFHYYDKDFNNEADTPDNFQSRRPNTSFCFLDIRSPGLGDTAMYLCATAPGWNTGELFFGEGSRLTVL.

Remarks on this clonotype: Compared with germline, one end of the junction differs, possibly owing to a read error. This rearrangement joins TRBV10-3 to TRBJ2-7; D is unclear. The CDR3 extends over 17 amino acids. Germline CDR1 reads ENHRY; CDR2 reads SYGVKD. This CDR3 is CAISEPKELSAPYERYF. The CDR3 region has the DNA TGTGCCATCAGTGAGCCGAAGGAGCTCTCCGCTCCCTACGAGCGGTACTTC.

This sequence joins TRBV6-5 and TRBJ2-3; maybe TRBD1 (5 bases). Per the germline V gene, CDR1 is MNHEY and CDR2 is SVGAGI. The V and J ends lost 2 bases and 2 bases respectively, with 14 bases between them. The CDR3 runs 16 residues. The CDR3, as DNA: TGTGCCAGCAGTTACGGGGCAGGGCCTTTCACAGATACGCAGTATTTT. This codes for CASSYGAGPFTDTQYF.

A word on this clonotype: Just one base apart from a much larger clone, this may be a read error. The chain couples TRBV15 to TRBJ2-1; a weak D match, TRBD2 (6 bases). This CDR3 spans 14 amino acids. CDR1 is LNHNV, CDR2 YYDKDF, per germline (reference sequence). The CDR3 sequence is CATSRAGVTNERFF. In DNA form, the CDR3 reads TGTGCCACCAGCAGAGCGGGGGTTACAAATGAGCGGTTCTTC. The complete variable domain, with remaining parts taken from reference TRBV15 and TRBJ2-1, reads DAMVIQNPRYQVTQFGKPVTLSCSQTLNHNVMYWYQQKSSQAPKLLFHYYDKDFNNEADTPDNFQSRRPNTSFCFLDIRSPGLGDTAMYLCATSRAGVTNERFFGPGTRLTVL.